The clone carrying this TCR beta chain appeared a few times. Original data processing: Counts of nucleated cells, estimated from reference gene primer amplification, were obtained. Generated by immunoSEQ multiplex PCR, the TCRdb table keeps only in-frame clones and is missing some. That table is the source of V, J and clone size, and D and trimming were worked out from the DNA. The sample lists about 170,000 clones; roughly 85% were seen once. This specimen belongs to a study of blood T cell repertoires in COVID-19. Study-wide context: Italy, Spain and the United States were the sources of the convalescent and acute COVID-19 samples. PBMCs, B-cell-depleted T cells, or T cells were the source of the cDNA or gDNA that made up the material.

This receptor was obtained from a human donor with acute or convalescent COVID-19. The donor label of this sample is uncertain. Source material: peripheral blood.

In nucleotides, the CDR3 is TGTGCCAGCAGCTTTGGGGAGGGGGACAATCAGCCCCAGCATTTT. It yields the protein CASSFGEGDNQPQHF. The chain couples TRBV7-2 to TRBJ1-5; perhaps TRBD1 as D (6 bases). V was trimmed by 3 bases and J by 3 bases, leaving 12 bases between them. The germline V gene has CDR1 SGHTA and CDR2 FQGNSA. The CDR3 spans 15 residues.